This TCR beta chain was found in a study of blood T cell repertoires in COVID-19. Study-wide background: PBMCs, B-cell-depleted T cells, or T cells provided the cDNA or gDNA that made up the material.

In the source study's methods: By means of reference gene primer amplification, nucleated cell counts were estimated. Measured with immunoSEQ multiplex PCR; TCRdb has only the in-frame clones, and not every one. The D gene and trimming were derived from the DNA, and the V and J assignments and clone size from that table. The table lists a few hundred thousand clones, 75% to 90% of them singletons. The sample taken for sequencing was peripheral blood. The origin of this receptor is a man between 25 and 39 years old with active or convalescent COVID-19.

This CDR3 reads CASSLGGGMNEQYF. CDR3 coding DNA: TGTGCCAGCAGCTTGGGCGGGGGGATGAACGAGCAGTACTTC. This chain uses TRBV7-2 with TRBJ2-7; 8 bases fit TRBD2. Germline V lookup: CDR1 SGHTA, CDR2 FQGNSA. J lost 5 bases, V lost 3 bases, and 6 bases had no gene match. This CDR3 has 14 residues.